These 29 T cell receptor beta chains share one sample of origin, sequenced in a study of blood T cell repertoires in COVID-19. Data came from immunoSEQ multiplex PCR; TCRdb stores just in-frame clones and leaves some out. The data show about 250,000 clones, 75% to 90% seen once. The specimen sequenced was peripheral blood. The receptors were sampled from a woman aged 25 to 39 with active or convalescent COVID-19.

V and J are TRBV7-3 and TRBJ2-5; 7 bases map to TRBD2. Germline CDR1 is SGHTA and CDR2 is FQGTGA. The CDR3 runs 14 residues. V shed 5 bases and J 5 bases; nucleotides not matched to a gene: 8. DNA of the CDR3: TGTGCCAGCAGCCAGAGCGGGGCAGGGGAGACCCAGTACTTC. The encoded protein is CASSQSGAGETQYF.

The genes are TRBV11-2 and TRBJ2-5, with 7 bases lining up with TRBD2. V lost 5 bases, J lost 2 bases, and 5 bases stayed unmatched. CDR3 length: 14 residues. In germline, CDR1 is SGHAT, CDR2 FQNNGV. The CDR3 protein is CASSGPGRQETQYF. In DNA form, the CDR3 reads TGTGCCAGCAGCGGGCCCGGGAGGCAAGAGACCCAGTACTTC.

J is TRBJ2-1 and V is TRBV18, with a weak D call TRBD1 (6 bases). The CDR3 is 15 amino acids. V dropped 2 bases and J dropped 5 bases, with 13 bases sitting between them. Germline CDR1 reads KGHSH; CDR2 reads LQKENI. CDR3: CASSPEGGPNNEQFF. The CDR3, as DNA: TGTGCCAGCTCACCAGAAGGGGGACCAAACAATGAGCAGTTCTTC. The complete variable domain, with remaining parts taken from reference TRBV18 and TRBJ2-1, reads NAGVMQNPRHLVRRRGQEARLRCSPMKGHSHVYWYRQLPEEGLKFMVYLQKENIIDESGMPKERFSAEFPKEGPSILRIQQVVRGDSAAYFCASSPEGGPNNEQFFGPGTRLTVL.

J is TRBJ1-6 and V is TRBV19; D is perhaps TRBD1 (6 bases). The CDR3 has 17 amino acids. Germline CDR1 is LNHDA and CDR2 is SQIVND (reference sequence). V lost 5 bases to trimming and J lost 4 bases, with 18 bases between them. CDR3 bases: TGTGCCAGTAGTCACACCCCCGGGACAAGTTATAATTCACCCCTCCACTTT. It is translated as CASSHTPGTSYNSPLHF.

This sequence joins TRBV21-1 and TRBJ1-1; the table's TRBD1 call for D was not verified on the DNA. TRBV21-1 is a pseudogene. The CDR3 loop spans 16 amino acids. The CDR3 region has the DNA TGTGCCAGCAGCATAAGGACGGACAGAGGGAACACTGAAGCTTTCTTT. This gives the protein CASSIRTDRGNTEAFF.

The chain links TRBV7-9 to TRBJ2-1, with 8 bases identical to TRBD1. This CDR3 contains 14 residues. With 1 base clipped from V and 6 bases from J, the junction kept 2 bases outside the gene matches. Germline V gene sequence: CDR1 SEHNR, CDR2 FQNEAQ (reference sequence). This CDR3 reads CASSLGTGFNEQFF. The CDR3 bases are TGTGCCAGCAGCTTAGGGACAGGGTTCAATGAGCAGTTCTTC. Combining the CDR3 with reference TRBV7-9 and TRBJ2-1 gives the whole variable domain DTGVSQNPRHKITKRGQNVTFRCDPISEHNRLYWYRQTLGQGPEFLTYFQNEAQLEKSRLLSDRFSAERPKGSFSTLEIQRTEQGDSAMYLCASSLGTGFNEQFFGPGTRLTVL.

The chain has TRBV7-3 and TRBJ2-1; 10 positions match TRBD1. Per the germline V gene, CDR1 is SGHTA and CDR2 is FQGTGA. V lost 5 bases, J lost 5 bases, and 9 bases stayed unmatched. CDR3 length: 16 amino acids. This chain's CDR3 is CASSPTGTGANNEQFF. The CDR3 nucleotides read TGTGCCAGCAGCCCCACCGGGACAGGGGCAAACAATGAGCAGTTCTTC.

The V call is TRBV29-1, the J call TRBJ2-7, with TRBD2 identical over 8 bases. This CDR3 is 12 amino acids long. The junction had 6 bases not matched to a gene; V was cut back by 6 bases and J by 5 bases. Germline values: CDR1 SQVTM, CDR2 ANQGSEA. This CDR3 reads CSVERGLNEQYF. The CDR3 region has the DNA TGCAGCGTGGAGCGGGGGCTCAACGAGCAGTACTTC.

The chain has TRBV7-2 and TRBJ1-6, with unresolved D. The ends were cut back, 1 base at V and 6 bases at J, with 10 bases in the middle. In germline, CDR1 is SGHTA, CDR2 FQGNSA. The CDR3 sequence is 15 residues long. Here the CDR3 DNA reads TGTGCCAGCAGCTTAGATGGCACCCGTAATTCACCCCTCCACTTT. Its protein is CASSLDGTRNSPLHF.

On this clone: Other DNA variants within this sample encode the same CDR3. The J gene is TRBJ1-1, the V gene TRBV9; possible D gene TRBD1, 5 bases. The CDR3 runs 13 residues. Trimming stripped 4 bases from V and 4 bases from J, with 11 bases between. Germline loops: CDR1 SGDLS, CDR2 YYNGEE. The chain's CDR3 is CASSSGGSTEAFF. In nucleotides, the CDR3 is TGTGCCAGCAGCTCCGGGGGGAGCACTGAAGCTTTCTTT. The full variable domain, rest sourced from reference TRBV9 and TRBJ1-1, is DSGVTQTPKHLITATGQRVTLRCSPRSGDLSVYWYQQSLDQGLQFLIQYYNGEERAKGNILERFSAQQFPDLHSELNLSSLELGDSALYFCASSSGGSTEAFFGQGTRLTVV.

The CDR3 DNA reads as TGTGCCAGCAGCCAAGTTAGGCAGGGGCGTTCACCCCTCCACTTT. Its translation: CASSQVRQGRSPLHF. The chain uses TRBV3-1 (or the pseudogene TRBV3-2) and TRBJ1-6; TRBD1 might be the D (6 bases). CDR1 and CDR2 (germline): LGHDT, YNNKEL (reference sequence). This CDR3 region has 15 residues. The V end was cut by 1 base, the J end by 9 bases, with 13 bases between.

This chain uses TRBV9 with TRBJ2-2; 8 positions match TRBD1. The J segment lost 4 bases and the V segment lost 1 base, leaving 9 bases of the junction unmatched. There are 17 residues in the CDR3. Germline assignment: CDR1 SGDLS and CDR2 YYNGEE. The CDR3 loop reads CASSVQSGQGGTGELFF. The CDR3 nucleotides are TGTGCCAGCAGCGTACAGTCCGGACAGGGAGGCACCGGGGAGCTGTTTTTT. Full variable domain (remainder filled in from reference TRBV9 and TRBJ2-2): DSGVTQTPKHLITATGQRVTLRCSPRSGDLSVYWYQQSLDQGLQFLIQYYNGEERAKGNILERFSAQQFPDLHSELNLSSLELGDSALYFCASSVQSGQGGTGELFFGEGSRLTVL.

This clone was detected only once. The V and J genes are TRBV28 and TRBJ1-5; D call uncertain. The CDR3 consists of 14 residues. Trimming removed 6 bases at V and 1 base at J, with 10 bases between. Germline V lookup: CDR1 MDHEN, CDR2 SYDVKM. CDR3 DNA: TGTGCCAGCAGCCGGGATCGGAGCAATCAGCCCCAGCATTTT. Residues: CASSRDRSNQPQHF.

This clone has just one count. This chain links TRBV28 with TRBJ1-3; no firm D call. V gave up 2 bases and J gave up 9 bases, with 11 bases separating them. The CDR3 runs to 13 residues. In germline, CDR1 is MDHEN, CDR2 SYDVKM. The CDR3 is CASSLGFSLTIYF. Written as DNA, the CDR3 is TGTGCCAGCAGTTTAGGGTTTAGCCTCACCATATATTTT.

This chain uses TRBV4-3 with TRBJ2-7; D may be TRBD2 (6 bases). The CDR3 runs 16 residues. Germline CDR1 reads LGHNA; CDR2 reads YSLEER. The V and J ends lost 2 bases and 6 bases respectively, with 20 bases between them. The CDR3 loop reads CASSQRLGAYQGEQYF. CDR3 bases: TGCGCCAGCAGCCAACGACTAGGGGCTTATCAAGGCGAGCAGTACTTC.

This clone was seen just once. The V call is TRBV3-1 (or the pseudogene TRBV3-2), the J call TRBJ1-3; no firm D call. The CDR3 covers 11 residues. Trimming took 10 bases from V and 2 from J, leaving 6 bases between them. Germline V gene lookup returns CDR1 LGHDT and CDR2 YNNKEL (reference sequence). CDR3 amino acids: CATDTGNTIYF. As DNA, the CDR3 is TGTGCCACCGACACTGGAAACACCATATATTTT.

This rearrangement joins TRBV7-6 to TRBJ1-4; TRBD1 matches at 7 bases. J was trimmed by 5 bases and V by 0 bases; bases with no gene match: 9. Germline V gene sequence: CDR1 SGHVS, CDR2 FNYEAQ. The CDR3 is 17 amino acids. The CDR3 sequence: CASSLAPYRGRNEKLFF. DNA for the CDR3: TGTGCCAGCAGCTTAGCCCCCTATAGGGGGCGCAATGAAAAACTGTTTTTT.

The V and J genes are TRBV6-2 or TRBV6-3 and TRBJ2-7, with TRBD1 matching over 9 bases. The V segment lost 0 bases and the J segment 6 bases; nucleotides outside the gene matches: 9. CDR1 is MNHEY and CDR2 is SVGEGT in the germline V gene. The CDR3 runs to 16 residues. CDR3 in DNA: TGTGCCAGCAGTTACTCCGGACAGGGGAAATTCGGCGAGCAGTACTTC. It codes for CASSYSGQGKFGEQYF.

The rearrangement uses TRBV7-2 and TRBJ2-3; TRBD2 is a possible D gene (6 bases). The CDR3 is made up of 15 amino acids. Per germline, CDR1 SGHTA and CDR2 FQGNSA. The V and J ends lost 5 bases and 4 bases respectively, with 16 bases between them. The CDR3 protein is CASSPPGPGADTQYF. The CDR3 nucleotides are TGTGCCAGCAGCCCCCCGGGGCCGGGAGCAGATACGCAGTATTTT.

The rearrangement uses TRBV5-1 and TRBJ2-3; 10 positions agree with TRBD1. The trim removed 3 bases at V and 1 base at J, leaving 2 bases unmatched. Germline V gene lookup returns CDR1 SGHRS and CDR2 YFSETQ. The CDR3 length is 15 residues. The CDR3 protein is CASSSGTGGTDTQYF. The CDR3 nucleotides are TGCGCCAGCAGCTCCGGGACAGGGGGCACAGATACGCAGTATTTT. The variable domain in full, completed from reference TRBV5-1 and TRBJ2-3, reads KAGVTQTPRYLIKTRGQQVTLSCSPISGHRSVSWYQQTPGQGLQFLFEYFSETQRNKGNFPGRFSGRQFSNSRSEMNVSTLELGDSALYLCASSSGTGGTDTQYFGPGTRLTVL.

This chain joins TRBV5-1 and TRBJ2-5; 9 bases map to TRBD2. The ends lost 0 bases at V and 7 bases at J; junction bases unmatched: 7. Looked up from germline, CDR1 is SGHRS and CDR2 is YFSETQ. The CDR3 is made up of 15 amino acids. The CDR3 protein is CASSLASSGGATQYF. The CDR3 region has the DNA TGCGCCAGCAGCTTGGCAAGTAGCGGGGGCGCGACCCAGTACTTC.

This clone has a handful of counts. The rearrangement links TRBV30 to TRBJ2-7; D gene ambiguous. Germline CDR1 and CDR2: GTSNPN and SVGIG (reference sequence). This CDR3 comprises 13 residues. V lost 1 base and J 5 bases, leaving 12 bases between the germline ends. Here the CDR3 DNA reads TGTGCCTGGAGTGATGGTCAGGAACACGAGCAGTACTTC. Amino acids: CAWSDGQEHEQYF. Full variable domain (missing parts from reference TRBV30 and TRBJ2-7): SQTIHQWPATLVQPVGSPLSLECTVEGTSNPNLYWYRQAAGRGLQLLFYSVGIGQISSEVPQNLSASRPQDRQFILSSKKLLLSDSGFYLCAWSDGQEHEQYFGPGTRLTVT.

The chain recombines TRBV10-3 with TRBJ2-7; perhaps TRBD1 as D (6 bases). The V gene lost 3 bases and the J gene lost 0 bases, with 12 bases spanning the gap. This CDR3 contains 15 residues. Germline V gene lookup returns CDR1 ENHRY and CDR2 SYGVKD. CDR3 DNA sequence: TGTGCCATCAGTGAACAGGGAAGGATCTCCTACGAGCAGTACTTC. Amino acid sequence: CAISEQGRISYEQYF.

The chain has TRBV27 and TRBJ2-6; 7 bases fit TRBD2. The J segment lost 0 bases and the V segment lost 6 bases, leaving 5 bases of the junction unmatched. Germline V CDR1 and CDR2: MNHEY, SMNVEV (reference sequence). This CDR3 is built from 16 residues. CDR3 nucleotide sequence: TGTGCCAGCAGCTGGGGACTAAACTCTGGGGCCAACGTCCTGACTTTC. Protein: CASSWGLNSGANVLTF.

The chain uses TRBV9 and TRBJ1-1; D is ambiguous. This CDR3 contains 13 residues. The V end was cut by 4 bases, the J end by 7 bases, with 14 bases between. Germline V CDR1 and CDR2: SGDLS, YYNGEE. CDR3: CASSPPGVVEAFF. In DNA, the CDR3 is TGTGCCAGCAGCCCCCCCGGGGTTGTTGAAGCTTTCTTT. The full variable domain, completed using reference TRBV9 and TRBJ1-1, is DSGVTQTPKHLITATGQRVTLRCSPRSGDLSVYWYQQSLDQGLQFLIQYYNGEERAKGNILERFSAQQFPDLHSELNLSSLELGDSALYFCASSPPGVVEAFFGQGTRLTVV.

V usage is TRBV27 and J usage is TRBJ2-2, with D maybe TRBD2 (6 bases). The CDR3 has 16 residues. Trimming removed 6 bases from V and 2 bases from J, with 16 bases in between. CDR1 is MNHEY and CDR2 is SMNVEV in the germline V gene (reference sequence). The CDR3 region has the DNA TGTGCCAGCAGCCAAAGATGGGGACTCAACACCGGGGAGCTGTTTTTT. Protein: CASSQRWGLNTGELFF.

The chain recombines TRBV28 with TRBJ2-7, with D possibly matching TRBD1 (6 bases). Trimming took off 6 bases at V and 3 bases at J, with 12 bases between the two ends. Germline loops: CDR1 MDHEN, CDR2 SYDVKM. This CDR3 is 13 amino acids long. The CDR3 region has the DNA TGTGCCAGCAGACAGGGACGGGGCTACGAGCAGTACTTC. It codes for CASRQGRGYEQYF.

Comment on this clone: This sample includes further DNA sequences coding for the same CDR3. This rearrangement joins TRBV19 to TRBJ1-2; D remains ambiguous. The CDR3 contains 12 residues. Germline V gives CDR1 LNHDA, CDR2 SQIVND (reference sequence). The V gene lost 3 bases and the J gene lost 8 bases, with 10 bases spanning the gap. The CDR3 loop is CASSIRGYGYTF. CDR3 DNA sequence: TGTGCCAGTAGTATTCGAGGGTACGGCTACACCTTC.

This rearrangement joins TRBV19 to TRBJ2-3; tentatively, D is TRBD2 (5 bases). CDR1 is LNHDA and CDR2 is SQIVND in the germline V gene (reference sequence). Between the trimmed V and J ends, which lost 2 bases and 1 base, there was a span of 7 bases. There are 14 residues in the CDR3. CDR3 region: CASSIIGGTDTQYF. The CDR3 nucleotides read TGTGCCAGTAGTATAATCGGGGGCACAGATACGCAGTATTTT.